A selection of T cell receptor beta chains follows, all from one sample in a study of T cell responses to AZD1222 COVID-19 vaccine. The repertoire was sequenced with immunoSEQ multiplex PCR; TCRdb's copy has only in-frame clones and lacks some. The sample has approximately 150,000 clones, about nine tenths seen once. The sequencing here drew on peripheral blood, taken on day 0 of AZD1222 vaccination. The receptors were sampled from an adult in good health. CDR3s include the opening cysteine and the closing phenylalanine or tryptophan. The order of the fields is V gene, CDR3 protein.

TRBV5-5 CASSPSGSSYNEQFF
TRBV7-2 CASSLMITGQEKLFF
TRBV6-5 CASRWARELFF
TRBV6-2/TRBV6-3 CASSYSGAGTGGPQPQHF
TRBV27 CASSLYLLAGGTYEQYF
TRBV12-5 CASGEGQGATGELFF
TRBV4-1 CASSQESQGGGELFF
TRBV15 CATSSTDTQYF
TRBV7-2 CASSLADRGLNYGYTF
TRBV7-8 CASSPGGQGNYGYTF
TRBV9 CASSVEGQSNTEAFF
TRBV5-1 CASSLAAHRNTEAFF
TRBV12-2 CASRLAGQVATNEKLFF
TRBV7-8 CASSPENTGELFF
TRBV20-1 CSATGYTEAFF
TRBV3-1/TRBV3-2 CASSQAGQGKVKNIQYF
TRBV9 CASSVDSHSPLHF
TRBV29-1 CSVAAPGGDLYEQYF
TRBV25-1 CASSESPQGAYGYTF
TRBV5-1 CASSLSGGPLRDTQYF
TRBV5-4 CASTIGQSRNTGELFF
TRBV11-1 CASRETGTSSEQYF
TRBV7-6 CASSRSDRDDPDTQYF
TRBV6-1 CASSEGWGLEGNEQFF
TRBV27 CASHASGTAWEQYF
TRBV7-9 CASSSPSAPGQRNYGYTF
TRBV3-1/TRBV3-2 CASSQWSGLPYGYTF
TRBV7-9 CASSLGRQSKNIQYF
TRBV6-2/TRBV6-3 CASSYSGLADADTQYF
TRBV3-1/TRBV3-2 CASSQETNPGTRRGTIYF
TRBV9 CASSVGGGDNQPQHF
TRBV13 CASSFEETQYF
TRBV12-3/TRBV12-4 CASSTRGVAEAFF
TRBV13 CASSLYRRERGRGGNTEAFF
TRBV19 CASSNWTSRAETQYF
TRBV6-5 CASSRYRDRAYGYTF
TRBV7-2 CASSLGDFGNQPQHF
TRBV4-3 CASSQVTGGRTEAFF